The present entry profiles one TCR beta chain with its context. Its antigen remains unidentified. This CDR3 has 14 residues. Per the germline V gene, CDR1 is LGHNA and CDR2 is YSLEER. Deletions cut 4 bases from V and 4 bases from J, with 14 bases between. This specimen belongs to a study of OX40 agonist ivuxolimab in advanced cancers. For the study at large: Age averaged about 66 years (range roughly 23 to 80), and 82.7% were male.

Patients who had autoimmune disease history or got systemic immunosuppression were left out. Sampling of blood occurred at baseline, cycle 4 day 1, and cycle 7 day 1. Only in-frame clones appear in the TCRdb table, and some are missing; sequencing was by immunoSEQ multiplex PCR. The sample has 25,000 or so clones; roughly 66% are singletons. The study's findings and limits: Still undetermined is the antigen specificity of the expanded peripheral T cells.

The source material was CD4+ or CD8+ T cells sorted from blood, sampled in a trial of the OX40 agonist ivuxolimab. The chain is built from TRBV4-3 and TRBJ2-7; D assignment may be TRBD1 or TRBD2 (7 bases each). The clonotype was recovered from an adult with an advanced solid tumor such as melanoma, head and neck, liver or kidney cancer. DNA of the CDR3: TGCGCCAGCAGCCCCTCGCAGGGGGGGTACGAGCAGTACTTC. It codes for CASSPSQGGYEQYF.